Included here is one TCR beta chain sequence, with context. Its matching antigen is unknown. This record comes from a study of T cell repertoires in cytomegalovirus infection. The overall study: Indicated by public TCR beta signatures were CMV infection and matching HLA type. Study-wide points: Clonotype analysis showed dominance of the ex vivo response by HLA-C-restricted CMV-specific TCR beta clonotypes. Adding up the frequency of public TCR beta families identified people who carried CMV plus the relevant HLA.

TCRdb ran MiXCR on the reads and lists one entry per CDR3 protein. Among 450,000 to 550,000 distinct CDR3 sequences, approximately 15% were seen once, and the ten largest hold around 25%. Trimming stripped 1 base from V and 6 bases from J, with 12 bases between. The germline CDR1 and CDR2 sequences are LNHNV and YYDKDF (reference sequence). The CDR3 consists of 14 residues. The chain joins TRBV15 to TRBJ1-2; a weak D match, TRBD1 (5 bases). The sequencing sample was made of CD8+ T cells from PBMCs. This clonotype originated in a human donor in good health (CMV status not recorded). Some clones in this sample may be carry-over from other donors' samples. The CDR3 nucleotides read TGTGCCACCAGCAGAGGTGGGGCAAGCGATGGCTACACCTTC. Translation: CATSRGGASDGYTF.